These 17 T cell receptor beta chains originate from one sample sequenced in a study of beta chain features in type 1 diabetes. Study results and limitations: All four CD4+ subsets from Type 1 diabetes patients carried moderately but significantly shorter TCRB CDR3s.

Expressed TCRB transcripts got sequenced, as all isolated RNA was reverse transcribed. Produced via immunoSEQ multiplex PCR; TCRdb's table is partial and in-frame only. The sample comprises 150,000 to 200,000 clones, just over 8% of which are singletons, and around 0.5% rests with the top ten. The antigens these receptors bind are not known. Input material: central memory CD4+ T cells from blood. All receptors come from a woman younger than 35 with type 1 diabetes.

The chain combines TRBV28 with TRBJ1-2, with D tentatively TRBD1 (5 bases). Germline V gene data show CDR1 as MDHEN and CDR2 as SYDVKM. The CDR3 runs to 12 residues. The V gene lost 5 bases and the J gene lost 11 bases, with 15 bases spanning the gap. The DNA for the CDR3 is TGTGCCAGCAGTCCCGAAAACAGGTCATACACCTTC. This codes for CASSPENRSYTF.

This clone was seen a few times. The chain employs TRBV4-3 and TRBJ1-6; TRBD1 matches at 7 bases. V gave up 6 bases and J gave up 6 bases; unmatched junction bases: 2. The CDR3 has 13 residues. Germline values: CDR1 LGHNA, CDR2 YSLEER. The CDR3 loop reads CASRGDSNSPLHF. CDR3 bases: TGCGCCAGCAGGGGGGACAGTAATTCACCCCTCCACTTT.

The CDR3 reads CAWSLGQRETQYF. The CDR3 coding sequence is TGTGCCTGGAGCCTGGGACAGAGGGAGACCCAGTACTTC. The chain recombines TRBV30 with TRBJ2-5; 7 bases align to TRBD1. V was pared by 3 bases and J by 5 bases, with 6 bases of the junction left unmatched. CDR3 size: 13 residues. Germline lookup yields CDR1 GTSNPN and CDR2 SVGIG (reference sequence).

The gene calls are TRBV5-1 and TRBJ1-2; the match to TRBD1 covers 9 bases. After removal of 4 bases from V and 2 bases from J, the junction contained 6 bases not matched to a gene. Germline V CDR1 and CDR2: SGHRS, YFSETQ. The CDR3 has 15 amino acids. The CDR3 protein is CASSAPDRGNYGYTF. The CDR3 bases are TGCGCCAGCAGCGCCCCAGACAGGGGGAACTATGGCTACACCTTC.

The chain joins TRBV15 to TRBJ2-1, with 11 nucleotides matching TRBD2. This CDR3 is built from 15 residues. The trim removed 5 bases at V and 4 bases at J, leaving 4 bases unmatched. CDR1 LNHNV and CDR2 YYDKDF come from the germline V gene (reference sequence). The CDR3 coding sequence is TGTGCCACCAGCTTAGGGACTAGCGGTTACAATGAGCAGTTCTTC. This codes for CATSLGTSGYNEQFF.

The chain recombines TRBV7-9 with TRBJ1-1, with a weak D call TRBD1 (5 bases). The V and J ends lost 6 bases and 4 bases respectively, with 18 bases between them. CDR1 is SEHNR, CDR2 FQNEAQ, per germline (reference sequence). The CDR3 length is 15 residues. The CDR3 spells CASSLGSGRTTEAFF. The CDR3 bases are TGTGCCAGCAGTCTAGGTTCAGGGAGGACCACTGAAGCTTTCTTT.

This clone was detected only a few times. In DNA form, the CDR3 reads TGTGCCAGCAGCTTCGAGGGGGTTGGCACTGAAGCTTTCTTT. Its protein product is CASSFEGVGTEAFF. V is TRBV11-2 and J is TRBJ1-1; D perhaps matches TRBD1 (6 bases). In germline, CDR1 is SGHAT, CDR2 FQNNGV. The V gene lost 3 bases and the J gene lost 4 bases, with 12 bases spanning the gap. The CDR3 is 14 residues long.

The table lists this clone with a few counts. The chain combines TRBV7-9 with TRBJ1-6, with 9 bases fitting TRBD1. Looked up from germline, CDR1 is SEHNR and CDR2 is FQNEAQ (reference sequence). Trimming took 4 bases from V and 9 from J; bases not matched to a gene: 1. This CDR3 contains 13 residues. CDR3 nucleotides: TGTGCCAGCAGCTCGACAGGGGGTTCACCCCTCCACTTT. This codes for CASSSTGGSPLHF.

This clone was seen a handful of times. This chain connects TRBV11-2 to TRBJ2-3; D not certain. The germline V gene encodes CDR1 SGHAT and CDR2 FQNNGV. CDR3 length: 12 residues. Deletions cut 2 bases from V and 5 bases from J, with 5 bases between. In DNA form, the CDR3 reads TGTGCCAGCAGCTTAAGCCAAGATACGCAGTATTTT. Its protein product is CASSLSQDTQYF.

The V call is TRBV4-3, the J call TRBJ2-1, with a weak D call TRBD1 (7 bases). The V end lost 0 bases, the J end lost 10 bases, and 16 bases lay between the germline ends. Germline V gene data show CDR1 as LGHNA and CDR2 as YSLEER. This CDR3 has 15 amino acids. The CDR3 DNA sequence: TGCGCCAGCAGCCAAGATGGCAGGGGGGCAGGGGAGCAGTTCTTC. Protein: CASSQDGRGAGEQFF.

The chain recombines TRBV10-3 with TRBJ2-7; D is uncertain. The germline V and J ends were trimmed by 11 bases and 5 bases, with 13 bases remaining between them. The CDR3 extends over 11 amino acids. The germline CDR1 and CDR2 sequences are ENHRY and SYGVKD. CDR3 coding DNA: TGTGCCGCCACGTCCCAGAACGAGCAGTACTTC. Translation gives CAATSQNEQYF.

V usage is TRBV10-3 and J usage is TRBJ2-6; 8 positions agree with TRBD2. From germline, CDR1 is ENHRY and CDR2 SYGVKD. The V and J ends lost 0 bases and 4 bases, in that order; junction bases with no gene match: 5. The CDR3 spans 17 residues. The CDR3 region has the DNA TGTGCCATCAGTGAGTCCGAAGCGGGAGCCGGGGCCAACGTCCTGACTTTC. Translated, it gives CAISESEAGAGANVLTF.

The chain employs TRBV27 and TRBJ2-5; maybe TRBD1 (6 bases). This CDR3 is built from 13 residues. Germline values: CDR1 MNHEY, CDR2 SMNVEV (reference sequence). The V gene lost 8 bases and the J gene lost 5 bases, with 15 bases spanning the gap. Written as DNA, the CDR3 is TGTGCCAGCGGTATACAGGGCCGCGAGACCCAGTACTTC. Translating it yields CASGIQGRETQYF.

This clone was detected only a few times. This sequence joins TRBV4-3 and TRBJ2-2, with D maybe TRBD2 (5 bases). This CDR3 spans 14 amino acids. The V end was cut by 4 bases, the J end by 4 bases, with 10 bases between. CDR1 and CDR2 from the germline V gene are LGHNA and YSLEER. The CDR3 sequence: CASSLTSFTGELFF. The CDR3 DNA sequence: TGCGCCAGCAGCCTAACTAGTTTCACCGGGGAGCTGTTTTTT.

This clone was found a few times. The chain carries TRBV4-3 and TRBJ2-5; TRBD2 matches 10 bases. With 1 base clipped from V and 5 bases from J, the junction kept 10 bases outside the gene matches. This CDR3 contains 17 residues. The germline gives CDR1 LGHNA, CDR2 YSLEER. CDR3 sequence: CASSQASGGLGGETQYF. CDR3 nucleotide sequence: TGCGCCAGCAGCCAAGCTAGCGGGGGACTCGGGGGGGAGACCCAGTACTTC.

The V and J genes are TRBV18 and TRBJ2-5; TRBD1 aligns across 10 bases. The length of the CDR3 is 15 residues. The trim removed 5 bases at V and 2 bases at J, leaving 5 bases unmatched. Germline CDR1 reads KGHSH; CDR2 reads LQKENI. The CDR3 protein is CASSRQGARQETQYF. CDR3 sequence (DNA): TGTGCCAGCTCAAGACAGGGGGCCAGGCAAGAGACCCAGTACTTC.

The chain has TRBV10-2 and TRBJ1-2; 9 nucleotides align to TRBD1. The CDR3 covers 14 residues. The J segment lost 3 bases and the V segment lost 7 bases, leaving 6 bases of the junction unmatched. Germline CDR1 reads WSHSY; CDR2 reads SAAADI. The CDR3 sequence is CASNPTGGDYGYTF. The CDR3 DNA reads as TGCGCCAGCAATCCGACAGGGGGGGACTATGGCTACACCTTC.